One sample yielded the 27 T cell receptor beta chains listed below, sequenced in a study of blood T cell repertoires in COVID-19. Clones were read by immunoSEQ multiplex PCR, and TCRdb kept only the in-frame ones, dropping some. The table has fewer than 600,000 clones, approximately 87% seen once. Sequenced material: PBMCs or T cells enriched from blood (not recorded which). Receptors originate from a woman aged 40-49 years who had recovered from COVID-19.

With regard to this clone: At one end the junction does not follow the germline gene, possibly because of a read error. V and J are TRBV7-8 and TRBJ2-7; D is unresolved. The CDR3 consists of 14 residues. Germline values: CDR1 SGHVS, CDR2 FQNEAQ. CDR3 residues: CATSPPLATYEQYF. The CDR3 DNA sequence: TGTGCCACCAGCCCCCCTCTGGCAACCTACGAGCAGTACTTC.

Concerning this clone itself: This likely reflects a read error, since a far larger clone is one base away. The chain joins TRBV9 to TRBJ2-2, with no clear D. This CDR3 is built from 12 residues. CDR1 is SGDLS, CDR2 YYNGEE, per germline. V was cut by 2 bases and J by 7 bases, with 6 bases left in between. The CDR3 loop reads CASSVSGGELFF. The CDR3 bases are TGTGCCAGCAGCGTGTCGGGCGGGGAGCTGTTTTTT.

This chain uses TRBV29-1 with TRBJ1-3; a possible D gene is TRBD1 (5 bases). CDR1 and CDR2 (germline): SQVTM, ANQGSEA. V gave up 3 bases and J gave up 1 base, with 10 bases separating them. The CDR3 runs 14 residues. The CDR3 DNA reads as TGCAGCGTTGACGGGGGGAGTTCTGGAAACACCATATATTTT. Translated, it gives CSVDGGSSGNTIYF.

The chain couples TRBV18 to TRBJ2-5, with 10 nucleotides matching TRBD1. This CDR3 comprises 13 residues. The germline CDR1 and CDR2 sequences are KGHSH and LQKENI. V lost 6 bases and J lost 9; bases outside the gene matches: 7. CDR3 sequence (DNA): TGTGCCAGCTCCCCGGGACAGGGGTCCTCCCAGTACTTC. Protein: CASSPGQGSSQYF.

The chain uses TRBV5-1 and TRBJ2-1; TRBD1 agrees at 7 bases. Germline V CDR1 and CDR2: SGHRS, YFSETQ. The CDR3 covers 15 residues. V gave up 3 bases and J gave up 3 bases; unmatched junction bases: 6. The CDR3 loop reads CASSWDSKNYNEQFF. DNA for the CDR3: TGCGCCAGCAGCTGGGACAGCAAAAACTACAATGAGCAGTTCTTC.

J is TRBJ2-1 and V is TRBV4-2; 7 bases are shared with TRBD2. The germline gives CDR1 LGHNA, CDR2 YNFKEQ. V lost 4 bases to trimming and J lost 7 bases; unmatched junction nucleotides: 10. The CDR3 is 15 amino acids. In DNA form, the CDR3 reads TGTGCCAGCAGCCCCATGGAGGGAGGGATGAATGAGCAGTTCTTC. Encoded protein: CASSPMEGGMNEQFF.

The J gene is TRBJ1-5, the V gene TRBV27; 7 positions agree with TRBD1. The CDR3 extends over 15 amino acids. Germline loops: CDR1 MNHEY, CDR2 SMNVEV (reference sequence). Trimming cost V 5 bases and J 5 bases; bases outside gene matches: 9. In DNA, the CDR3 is TGTGCCAGCAGTCCCCGCAGGGGGTATGATCAGCCCCAGCATTTT. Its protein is CASSPRRGYDQPQHF.

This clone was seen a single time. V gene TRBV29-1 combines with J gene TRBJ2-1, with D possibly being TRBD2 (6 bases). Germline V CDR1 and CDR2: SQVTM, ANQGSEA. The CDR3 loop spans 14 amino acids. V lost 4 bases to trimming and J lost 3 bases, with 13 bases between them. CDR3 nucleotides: TGCAGCGTTGTTAGCGGAGCTGACTACAATGAGCAGTTCTTC. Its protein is CSVVSGADYNEQFF.

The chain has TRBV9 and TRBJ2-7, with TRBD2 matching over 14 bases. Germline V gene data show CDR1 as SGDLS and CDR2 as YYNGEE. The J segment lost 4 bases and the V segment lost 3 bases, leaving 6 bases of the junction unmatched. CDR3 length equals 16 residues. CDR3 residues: CASSAGTSGSEYEQYF. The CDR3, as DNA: TGTGCCAGCAGCGCTGGGACTAGCGGGAGTGAGTACGAGCAGTACTTC.

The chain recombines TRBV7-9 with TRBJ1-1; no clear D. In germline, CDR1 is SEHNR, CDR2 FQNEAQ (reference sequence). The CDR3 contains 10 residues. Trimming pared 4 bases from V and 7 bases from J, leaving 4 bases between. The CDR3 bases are TGTGCCAGCAGCTCCGTTGAAGCTTTCTTT. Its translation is CASSSVEAFF.

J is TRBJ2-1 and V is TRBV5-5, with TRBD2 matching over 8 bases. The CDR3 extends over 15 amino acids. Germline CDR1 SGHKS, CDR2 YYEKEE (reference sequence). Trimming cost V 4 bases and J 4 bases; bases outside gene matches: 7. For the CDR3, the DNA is TGTGCCAGCAGCATAACTAGCGGAGCATACAATGAGCAGTTCTTC. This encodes CASSITSGAYNEQFF.

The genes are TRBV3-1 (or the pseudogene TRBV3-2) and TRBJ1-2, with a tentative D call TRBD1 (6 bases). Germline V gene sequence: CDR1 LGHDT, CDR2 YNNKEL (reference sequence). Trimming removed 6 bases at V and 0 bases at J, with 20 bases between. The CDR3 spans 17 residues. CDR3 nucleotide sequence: TGTGCCAGCAGTCCCGAACGGGACATACTCCCTAACTATGGCTACACCTTC. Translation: CASSPERDILPNYGYTF.

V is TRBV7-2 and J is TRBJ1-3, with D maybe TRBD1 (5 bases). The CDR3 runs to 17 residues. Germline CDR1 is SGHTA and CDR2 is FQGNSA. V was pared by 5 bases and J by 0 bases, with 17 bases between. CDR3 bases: TGTGCCAGCAGCCCCTCCCCCCCGGGGGGCTCTGGAAACACCATATATTTT. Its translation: CASSPSPPGGSGNTIYF.

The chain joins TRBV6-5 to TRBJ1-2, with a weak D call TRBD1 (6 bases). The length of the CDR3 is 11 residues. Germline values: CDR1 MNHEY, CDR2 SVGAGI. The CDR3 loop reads CASFQGYGYTF. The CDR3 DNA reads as TGTGCTTCCTTCCAGGGGTATGGCTACACCTTC.

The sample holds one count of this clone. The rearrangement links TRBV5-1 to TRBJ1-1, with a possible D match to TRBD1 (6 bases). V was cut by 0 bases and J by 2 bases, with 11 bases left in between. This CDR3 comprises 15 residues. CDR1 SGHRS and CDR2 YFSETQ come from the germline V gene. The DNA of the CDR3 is TGCGCCAGCAGCTTGGACAGGGTTTTTAACACTGAAGCTTTCTTT. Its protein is CASSLDRVFNTEAFF.

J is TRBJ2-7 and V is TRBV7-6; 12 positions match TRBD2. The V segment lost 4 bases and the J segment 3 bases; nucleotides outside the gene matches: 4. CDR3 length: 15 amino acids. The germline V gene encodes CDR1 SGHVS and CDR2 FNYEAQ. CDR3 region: CASSSTSGRFYEQYF. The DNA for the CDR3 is TGTGCCAGCAGCTCAACTAGCGGGAGGTTCTACGAGCAGTACTTC.

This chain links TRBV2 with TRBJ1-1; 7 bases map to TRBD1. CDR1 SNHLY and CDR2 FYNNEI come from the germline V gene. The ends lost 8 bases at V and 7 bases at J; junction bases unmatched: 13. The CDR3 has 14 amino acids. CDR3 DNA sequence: TGTGCCAGCGGGAGTAGTAAGAGGGACAGTGAAGCTTTCTTT. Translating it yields CASGSSKRDSEAFF.

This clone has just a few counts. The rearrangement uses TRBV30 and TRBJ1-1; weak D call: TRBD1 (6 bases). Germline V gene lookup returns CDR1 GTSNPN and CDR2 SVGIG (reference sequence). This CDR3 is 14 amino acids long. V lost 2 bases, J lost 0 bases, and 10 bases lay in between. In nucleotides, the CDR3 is TGTGCCTGGAGTCGAGGGGGTATGAACACTGAAGCTTTCTTT. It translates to CAWSRGGMNTEAFF.

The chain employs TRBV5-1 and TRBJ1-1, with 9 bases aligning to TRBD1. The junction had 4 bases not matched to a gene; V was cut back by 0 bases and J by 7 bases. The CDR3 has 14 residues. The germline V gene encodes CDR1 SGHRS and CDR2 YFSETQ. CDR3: CASSLETGGDEAFF. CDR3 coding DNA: TGCGCCAGCAGCTTGGAAACAGGGGGCGATGAAGCTTTCTTT.

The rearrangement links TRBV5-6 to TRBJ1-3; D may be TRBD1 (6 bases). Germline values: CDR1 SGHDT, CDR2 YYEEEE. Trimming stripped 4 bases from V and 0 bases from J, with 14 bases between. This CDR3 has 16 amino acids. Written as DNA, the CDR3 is TGTGCCAGCAGCGGGGTTGGACAGAGCTCTGGAAACACCATATATTTT. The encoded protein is CASSGVGQSSGNTIYF.

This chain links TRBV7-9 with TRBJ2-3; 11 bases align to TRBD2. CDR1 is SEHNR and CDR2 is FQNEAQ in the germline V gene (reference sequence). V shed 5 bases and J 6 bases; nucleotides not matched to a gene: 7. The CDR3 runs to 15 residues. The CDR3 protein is CASSPLAGGSDTQYF. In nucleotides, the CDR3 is TGTGCCAGCAGCCCCCTAGCGGGAGGTTCGGATACGCAGTATTTT.

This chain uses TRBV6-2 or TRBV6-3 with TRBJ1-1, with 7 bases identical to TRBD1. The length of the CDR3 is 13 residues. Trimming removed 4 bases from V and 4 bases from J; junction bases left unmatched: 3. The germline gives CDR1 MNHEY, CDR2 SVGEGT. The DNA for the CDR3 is TGTGCCAGCAGTTCTCAGGGGGGCACTGAAGCTTTCTTT. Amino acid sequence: CASSSQGGTEAFF.

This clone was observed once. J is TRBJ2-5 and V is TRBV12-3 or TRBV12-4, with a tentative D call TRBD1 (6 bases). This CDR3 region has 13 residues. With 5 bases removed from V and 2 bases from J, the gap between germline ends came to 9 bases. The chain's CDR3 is CASSGTSQETQYF. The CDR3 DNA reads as TGTGCCAGCAGTGGGACATCGCAAGAGACCCAGTACTTC.

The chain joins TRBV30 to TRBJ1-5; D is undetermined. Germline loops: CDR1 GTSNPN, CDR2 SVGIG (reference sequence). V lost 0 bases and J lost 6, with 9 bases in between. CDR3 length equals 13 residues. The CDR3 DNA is TGTGCCTGGAGTGTCCACGGCGGTCAGCCCCAGCATTTT. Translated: CAWSVHGGQPQHF.

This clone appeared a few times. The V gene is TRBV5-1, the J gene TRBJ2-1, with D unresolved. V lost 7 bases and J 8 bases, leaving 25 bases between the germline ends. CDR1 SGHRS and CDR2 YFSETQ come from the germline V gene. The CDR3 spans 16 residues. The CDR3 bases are TGCGCCAGCTGCCGGGTGGGTTACGATGCGATAGATGAGCAGTTCTTC. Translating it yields CASCRVGYDAIDEQFF. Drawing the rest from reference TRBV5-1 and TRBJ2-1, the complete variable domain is KAGVTQTPRYLIKTRGQQVTLSCSPISGHRSVSWYQQTPGQGLQFLFEYFSETQRNKGNFPGRFSGRQFSNSRSEMNVSTLELGDSALYLCASCRVGYDAIDEQFFGPGTRLTVL.

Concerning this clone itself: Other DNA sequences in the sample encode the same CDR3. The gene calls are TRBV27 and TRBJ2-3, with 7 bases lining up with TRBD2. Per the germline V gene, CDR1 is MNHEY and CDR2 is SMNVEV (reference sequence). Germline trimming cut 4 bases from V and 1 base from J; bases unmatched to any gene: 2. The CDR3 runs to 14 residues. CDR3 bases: TGTGCCAGCAGTTCCGCGGGAGGCACAGATACGCAGTATTTT. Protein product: CASSSAGGTDTQYF.

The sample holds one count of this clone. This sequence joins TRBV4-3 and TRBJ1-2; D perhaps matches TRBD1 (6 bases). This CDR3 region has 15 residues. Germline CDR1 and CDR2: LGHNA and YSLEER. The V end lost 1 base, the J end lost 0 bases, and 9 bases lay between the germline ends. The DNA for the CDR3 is TGCGCCAGCAGCCAAGTAGGGGGAGCTAACTATGGCTACACCTTC. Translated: CASSQVGGANYGYTF.